The 17 T cell receptor beta chains below come from one sample, sequenced in a study of blood T cell repertoires in COVID-19. Profiled with immunoSEQ multiplex PCR; TCRdb holds only in-frame clones, not every one. The data hold 150,000 to 200,000 clones, with roughly 86% observed a single time. The source material was peripheral blood. The receptors come from a man younger than 35 with acute or convalescent COVID-19.

The chain links TRBV18 to TRBJ1-2; 9 bases agree with TRBD1. Germline V gene data show CDR1 as KGHSH and CDR2 as LQKENI. The CDR3 totals 16 residues. The V and J ends lost 4 bases and 7 bases, in that order; junction bases with no gene match: 13. The CDR3 reads CASSLPPSGQGAGYTF. As DNA, the CDR3 is TGTGCCAGCTCACTTCCTCCATCGGGACAGGGAGCTGGCTACACCTTC.

This clone was picked up a small number of times. The J gene is TRBJ2-7, the V gene TRBV5-5; TRBD1 is a possible D gene (6 bases). The CDR3 spans 15 residues. Germline V gene sequence: CDR1 SGHKS, CDR2 YYEKEE (reference sequence). Trimming removed 5 bases at V and 0 bases at J, with 15 bases between. Here the CDR3 DNA reads TGTGCCAGCAGGCTTGATCAGGGGAGCTCCTACGAGCAGTACGTC. This gives the protein CASRLDQGSSYEQYV.

The gene calls are TRBV12-3 or TRBV12-4 and TRBJ2-3, with D maybe TRBD1 (6 bases). V was pared by 5 bases and J by 6 bases, with 9 bases between. The CDR3 is 12 amino acids. CDR3 in amino acids: CASSTGTDTQYF. The CDR3 bases are TGTGCCAGCAGTACAGGGACGGATACGCAGTATTTT.

The chain carries TRBV11-3 and TRBJ2-2; the match to TRBD1 covers 10 bases. Trimming cost V 0 bases and J 0 bases; bases outside gene matches: 10. Germline assignment: CDR1 SGHNT and CDR2 YENEEA. This CDR3 comprises 20 residues. The CDR3 protein is CASSLDVYPGQGSNTGELFF. CDR3 bases: TGTGCCAGCAGCTTAGATGTTTATCCGGGACAGGGGTCGAACACCGGGGAGCTGTTTTTT.

This clone came up a few times. The V and J genes are TRBV7-9 and TRBJ2-5, with D hard to call. The CDR3 spans 14 residues. V lost 4 bases and J lost 2, with 11 bases in between. Per the germline V gene, CDR1 is SEHNR and CDR2 is FQNEAQ (reference sequence). DNA of the CDR3: TGTGCCAGCAGCTCGCCGAGGTTTCAAGAGACCCAGTACTTC. Protein product: CASSSPRFQETQYF.

The chain uses TRBV6-6 and TRBJ2-7, with a weak D call TRBD1 (6 bases). Germline CDR1 is MNHNY and CDR2 is SVGAGI (reference sequence). The V and J ends lost 6 bases and 5 bases respectively, with 11 bases between them. This CDR3 has 12 residues. The CDR3 DNA reads TGTGCCAGCAGGAGTCAGGGGAACGAGCAGTACTTC. It specifies CASRSQGNEQYF.

The V gene is TRBV7-9, the J gene TRBJ2-5, with D maybe TRBD1 (6 bases). The CDR3 runs to 13 residues. V lost 6 bases and J 5 bases, leaving 13 bases between the germline ends. Looked up from germline, CDR1 is SEHNR and CDR2 is FQNEAQ (reference sequence). DNA for the CDR3: TGTGCCAGCAGGGGGGCTGCTTTCGAGACCCAGTACTTC. Protein: CASRGAAFETQYF.

The table lists this clone with a few counts. This chain links TRBV6-1 with TRBJ1-5; D is uncertain. V shed 2 bases and J shed 1 base, with 6 bases lying between them. Germline V gene sequence: CDR1 MNHNS, CDR2 SASEGT. CDR3 size: 14 residues. CDR3 nucleotides: TGTGCCAGCAGTGAAAAACTGAGCAATCAGCCCCAGCATTTT. Translation gives CASSEKLSNQPQHF.

V and J are TRBV30 and TRBJ1-4; TRBD1 matches at 8 bases. CDR3 length: 13 residues. CDR1 is GTSNPN and CDR2 is SVGIG in the germline V gene (reference sequence). V lost 3 bases and J lost 4; bases outside the gene matches: 1. CDR3 residues: CAWSGQGNEKLFF. As DNA, the CDR3 is TGTGCCTGGAGCGGACAGGGTAATGAAAAACTGTTTTTT.

The table lists this clone with a few counts. The chain employs TRBV18 and TRBJ1-5, with 9 bases aligning to TRBD1. Germline lookup yields CDR1 KGHSH and CDR2 LQKENI. The CDR3 is 15 residues long. With V trimmed by 4 bases and J by 6 bases, 7 bases remained unmatched. As DNA, the CDR3 is TGTGCCAGCTCACTTAGGACAGGGGAAGGTCAGCCCCAGCATTTT. Its translation is CASSLRTGEGQPQHF. Full variable domain (rest looked up from reference TRBV18 and TRBJ1-5): NAGVMQNPRHLVRRRGQEARLRCSPMKGHSHVYWYRQLPEEGLKFMVYLQKENIIDESGMPKERFSAEFPKEGPSILRIQQVVRGDSAAYFCASSLRTGEGQPQHFGDGTRLSIL.

This chain uses TRBV7-3 with TRBJ2-5; possibly TRBD2 for D (6 bases). The germline CDR1 and CDR2 sequences are SGHTA and FQGTGA. The CDR3 extends over 14 amino acids. Trimming took off 5 bases at V and 1 base at J, with 11 bases between the two ends. The CDR3 coding sequence is TGTGCCAGCAGCCCAGCGGGCGCCCAAGAGACCCAGTACTTC. Amino acids: CASSPAGAQETQYF.

The chain couples TRBV19 to TRBJ2-3; 7 positions match TRBD1. The germline V gene has CDR1 LNHDA and CDR2 SQIVND (reference sequence). The CDR3 is 14 residues long. V trimming: 11 bases; J trimming: 4 bases; junction bases outside the gene matches: 12. The CDR3 loop is CASRDSASPDTQYF. Written as DNA, the CDR3 is TGTGCCTCCAGGGACAGTGCATCGCCAGATACGCAGTATTTT.

V gene TRBV5-8 combines with J gene TRBJ2-3; 7 bases map to TRBD2. Per the germline V gene, CDR1 is SGHTS and CDR2 is YDEGEE. This CDR3 spans 17 amino acids. J gave up 0 bases and V 8 bases, and 15 bases lay outside the gene matches. In DNA form, the CDR3 reads TGTGCCAGTCTACCCGGGAGGACTAGGCCTAGCACAGATACGCAGTATTTT. This codes for CASLPGRTRPSTDTQYF.

The V call is TRBV19, the J call TRBJ2-1, with D possibly TRBD1 on 7 matching bases. V lost 6 bases, J lost 9 bases, and 30 bases lay in between. The CDR3 runs 18 residues. The germline CDR1 and CDR2 sequences are LNHDA and SQIVND (reference sequence). The CDR3 region has the DNA TGTGCCAGTAGCATGGGGGGACCGGGACAGCCTTCGTACGGTGAGCAGTTCTTC. Amino acid sequence: CASSMGGPGQPSYGEQFF.

The chain combines TRBV5-4 with TRBJ2-7, with 9 bases matching TRBD2. The CDR3 is 15 amino acids. V dropped 1 base and J dropped 5; count of bases not matched to a gene: 7. Germline values: CDR1 SGHNT, CDR2 YYREEE (reference sequence). The CDR3 sequence: CASSLTAGGPHEQYF. The CDR3 DNA follows: TGTGCCAGCAGCTTGACGGCGGGGGGGCCACACGAGCAGTACTTC.

In this sample, this clone turned up once. This chain connects TRBV27 to TRBJ1-5; D is ambiguous. Germline V gene lookup returns CDR1 MNHEY and CDR2 SMNVEV (reference sequence). V lost 3 bases, J lost 0 bases, and 9 bases lay in between. CDR3 size: 15 residues. The CDR3 bases are TGTGCCAGCAGTTTCCGACACCTTAGCAATCAGCCCCAGCATTTT. It encodes CASSFRHLSNQPQHF.

The chain couples TRBV19 to TRBJ1-3; D remains ambiguous. CDR3 length: 15 amino acids. Trimming cost V 5 bases and J 0 bases, with 11 bases left between them. CDR1 LNHDA and CDR2 SQIVND come from the germline V gene (reference sequence). The CDR3 protein is CASSLQFGSGNTIYF. The CDR3 DNA reads as TGTGCCAGTAGTCTCCAGTTTGGCTCTGGAAACACCATATATTTT.